The 21 T cell receptor beta chains below all came from one sample that was sequenced in a study of T cell responses to AZD1222 COVID-19 vaccine. Repertoires were generated with immunoSEQ multiplex PCR, while TCRdb's copy carries only in-frame clones and drops some. The sample comprises approximately 84,000 clones, around 82% of which are singletons, and about 1.3% rests with the top ten. This sample comprised peripheral blood, obtained 28 days after the second AZD1222 dose. These receptors were taken from an adult who received the AZD1222 COVID-19 vaccine.

This clone was detected only once. The chain couples TRBV18 to TRBJ1-4; 8 bases agree with TRBD1. Trimming at V came to 3 bases and at J to 6 bases, leaving 3 bases not matched to a gene. CDR3 length: 14 residues. Germline V CDR1 and CDR2: KGHSH, LQKENI. CDR3 region: CASSPTGVDEKLFF. DNA for the CDR3: TGTGCCAGCTCACCGACAGGGGTGGATGAAAAACTGTTTTTT.

This chain joins TRBV27 and TRBJ1-5; D is unresolved. V was cut by 7 bases and J by 2 bases, with 15 bases left in between. The CDR3 loop spans 15 amino acids. From germline, CDR1 is MNHEY and CDR2 SMNVEV (reference sequence). The CDR3 coding sequence is TGTGCCAGCACTCCTGAAGGTACCGGCAATCAGCCCCAGCATTTT. It is translated as CASTPEGTGNQPQHF.

This chain joins TRBV5-1 and TRBJ2-5, with 9 bases that match TRBD2. The CDR3 contains 15 residues. V lost 3 bases, J lost 5 bases, and 8 bases stayed unmatched. Germline CDR1 and CDR2: SGHRS and YFSETQ. CDR3 sequence (DNA): TGCGCCAGCAGCTCCGTGGTAGCGGGAGTGGAGACCCAGTACTTC. This encodes CASSSVVAGVETQYF. The complete variable domain, with remaining parts taken from reference TRBV5-1 and TRBJ2-5, reads KAGVTQTPRYLIKTRGQQVTLSCSPISGHRSVSWYQQTPGQGLQFLFEYFSETQRNKGNFPGRFSGRQFSNSRSEMNVSTLELGDSALYLCASSSVVAGVETQYFGPGTRLLVL.

V usage is TRBV3-1 (or the pseudogene TRBV3-2) and J usage is TRBJ1-1; 8 bases align to TRBD1. J lost 1 base, V lost 2 bases, and 3 bases had no gene match. CDR3 length: 15 amino acids. Germline V gene lookup returns CDR1 LGHDT and CDR2 YNNKEL (reference sequence). The CDR3 coding sequence is TGTGCCAGCAGCCAACCTGGACAGGGGAACACTGAAGCTTTCTTT. This codes for CASSQPGQGNTEAFF.

Regarding this clone: This sample includes further DNA sequences coding for the same CDR3. This chain links TRBV28 with TRBJ1-5; D is unresolved. This CDR3 comprises 14 residues. Germline CDR1 MDHEN, CDR2 SYDVKM. V was cut by 5 bases and J by 0 bases, with 8 bases left in between. For the CDR3, the DNA is TGTGCCAGCAGTATGGGAGGTAGCAATCAGCCCCAGCATTTT. This sequence encodes CASSMGGSNQPQHF.

The chain is built from TRBV2 and TRBJ1-2, with 7 positions matching TRBD1. In germline, CDR1 is SNHLY, CDR2 FYNNEI. V was pared by 6 bases and J by 2 bases, with 9 bases of the junction left unmatched. The CDR3 loop spans 15 amino acids. CDR3 in DNA: TGTGCCAGCAGCCCCCAGGTAGGGGGCAACTATGGCTACACCTTC. Protein sequence: CASSPQVGGNYGYTF. The entire variable domain, with the rest obtained from reference TRBV2 and TRBJ1-2, is as follows: EPEVTQTPSHQVTQMGQEVILRCVPISNHLYFYWYRQILGQKVEFLVSFYNNEISEKSEIFDDQFSVERPDGSNFTLKIRSTKLEDSAMYFCASSPQVGGNYGYTFGSGTRLTVV.

The V gene is TRBV7-9, the J gene TRBJ1-5; no firm D call. Trimming stripped 1 base from V and 1 base from J, with 5 bases between. In germline, CDR1 is SEHNR, CDR2 FQNEAQ (reference sequence). CDR3 length: 14 amino acids. The CDR3 DNA reads as TGTGCCAGCAGCTTAGGAGTAAGCAATCAGCCCCAGCATTTT. This encodes CASSLGVSNQPQHF.

The genes are TRBV6-5 and TRBJ2-1, with 7 bases that match TRBD2. CDR1 and CDR2 from the germline V gene are MNHEY and SVGAGI. Trimming took 6 bases from V and 2 from J; bases not matched to a gene: 4. The CDR3 consists of 14 residues. CDR3 residues: CASSLGTTYNEQFF. The CDR3 DNA is TGTGCCAGCAGCCTTGGGACTACCTACAATGAGCAGTTCTTC.

CDR3 sequence: CASSPGTGVGQPQHF. The DNA for the CDR3 is TGTGCCAGCTCACCGGGGACAGGGGTCGGTCAGCCCCAGCATTTT. This chain links TRBV18 with TRBJ1-5, with TRBD1 matching over 10 bases. Germline V gene lookup returns CDR1 KGHSH and CDR2 LQKENI. J was trimmed by 6 bases and V by 3 bases; bases with no gene match: 5. The CDR3 is 15 amino acids.

About this clone: The junction shows a germline mismatch at one end, possibly a read error. The chain links TRBV5-1 to TRBJ1-2; D remains unclear. The CDR3 extends over 13 amino acids. Germline V gives CDR1 SGHRS, CDR2 YFSETQ. The CDR3 bases are TGCGCCAGCAGTTTGGAGGACCTCTATGGCTACACCTTC. As protein: CASSLEDLYGYTF.

The chain carries TRBV4-1 and TRBJ2-7; 13 bases match TRBD2. The CDR3 runs 16 residues. The germline CDR1 and CDR2 sequences are MGHRA and YSYEKL. J lost 4 bases, V lost 4 bases, and 7 bases had no gene match. CDR3 DNA: TGCGCCAGCAGCCCCCGACTAGCGGGAGGCCTATACGAGCAGTACTTC. It encodes CASSPRLAGGLYEQYF.

The rearrangement uses TRBV15 and TRBJ2-1; D remains ambiguous. The ends were cut back, 0 bases at V and 5 bases at J, with 2 bases in the middle. The CDR3 sequence is 12 residues long. The germline CDR1 and CDR2 sequences are LNHNV and YYDKDF (reference sequence). CDR3 DNA: TGTGCCACCAGCAGAGACCACAATGAGCAGTTCTTC. This codes for CATSRDHNEQFF. Using reference TRBV15 and TRBJ2-1 for the parts outside the CDR3, the full variable domain is DAMVIQNPRYQVTQFGKPVTLSCSQTLNHNVMYWYQQKSSQAPKLLFHYYDKDFNNEADTPDNFQSRRPNTSFCFLDIRSPGLGDTAMYLCATSRDHNEQFFGPGTRLTVL.

In this sample, this clone turned up a few times. CDR3 region: CASSPRADLGNGNSPLHF. In DNA, the CDR3 is TGTGCCAGCAGTCCTCGGGCGGACCTCGGGAACGGGAATTCACCCCTCCACTTT. This chain uses TRBV6-6 with TRBJ1-6; no reliable D call. CDR1 and CDR2 from the germline V gene are MNHNY and SVGAGI (reference sequence). The CDR3 length is 18 residues. The V gene lost 5 bases and the J gene lost 7 bases, with 24 bases spanning the gap.

The chain carries TRBV11-2 and TRBJ2-7; TRBD2 might be the D (5 bases). V was cut by 2 bases and J by 3 bases, with 20 bases left in between. This CDR3 spans 17 amino acids. Germline assignment: CDR1 SGHAT and CDR2 FQNNGV. The CDR3 spells CASSLISGKKSRYEQYF. Written as DNA, the CDR3 is TGTGCCAGCAGCTTAATATCGGGGAAGAAGTCTCGCTACGAGCAGTACTTC.

This clone was seen once. One junction end does not reproduce the germline sequence, and a read error may be involved. CDR3 amino acids: CASSLADGQPQHF. CDR3 sequence (DNA): TGTGCCAGCAGTCTAGCAGACGGACAGCCCCAGCATTTT. The chain links TRBV12-3 or TRBV12-4 to TRBJ1-5, with D unclear. The CDR3 extends over 13 amino acids.

This clone has just one count. The chain recombines TRBV29-1 with TRBJ2-2, with 7 bases lining up with TRBD1. Trimming cost V 7 bases and J 3 bases; bases outside gene matches: 11. The CDR3 is 15 residues long. Germline assignment: CDR1 SQVTM and CDR2 ANQGSEA. The CDR3 DNA reads TGCAGCGCCGCCCTGGACAGGCTAGACACCGGGGAGCTGTTTTTT. Translation gives CSAALDRLDTGELFF.

The rearrangement uses TRBV19 and TRBJ1-4; D possibly corresponds to TRBD1 (6 bases). The germline V gene encodes CDR1 LNHDA and CDR2 SQIVND (reference sequence). This CDR3 has 15 residues. The V end was cut by 5 bases, the J end by 3 bases, with 13 bases between. The CDR3 bases are TGTGCCAGTAGTCCATCGGACAGTTCTAATGAAAAACTGTTTTTT. Its translation: CASSPSDSSNEKLFF.

The chain combines TRBV9 with TRBJ2-3, with D unclear. V lost 3 bases and J 2 bases, leaving 4 bases between the germline ends. Germline V gene data show CDR1 as SGDLS and CDR2 as YYNGEE. This CDR3 is built from 12 residues. The CDR3 sequence: CASSGITDTQYF. The CDR3, as DNA: TGTGCCAGCAGCGGAATCACAGATACGCAGTATTTT.

This clone was seen a single time. The chain links TRBV18 to TRBJ2-1; D ambiguous. Germline CDR1 reads KGHSH; CDR2 reads LQKENI. V was pared by 3 bases and J by 8 bases, with 8 bases between. The CDR3 loop spans 12 amino acids. The CDR3 nucleotides are TGTGCCAGCTCACCTCGGAAGGATGAGCAGTTCTTC. Protein: CASSPRKDEQFF.

This chain joins TRBV7-2 and TRBJ1-4; D call uncertain. From germline, CDR1 is SGHTA and CDR2 FQGNSA. This CDR3 region has 16 residues. V lost 3 bases, J lost 2 bases, and 13 bases lay in between. The CDR3 loop reads CASSLWSPSTNEKLFF. CDR3 DNA: TGTGCCAGCAGCTTGTGGTCTCCGAGCACTAATGAAAAACTGTTTTTT.

The chain has TRBV27 and TRBJ2-7; TRBD2 matches 14 bases. V lost 7 bases and J lost 2; bases outside the gene matches: 13. The CDR3 runs to 18 residues. Germline V gene sequence: CDR1 MNHEY, CDR2 SMNVEV (reference sequence). The CDR3 sequence is CASISRGTSGSSTYEQYF. CDR3 bases: TGTGCCAGCATCTCTAGGGGGACTAGCGGGAGTTCGACCTACGAGCAGTACTTC.